This T cell receptor beta chain was sequenced during a study of chemoradiotherapy in HPV16-positive cancers (dated by TCRdb to the early 2020s). Regarding the study in general: Using functional T-cell assays on cells from a couple of HPV16-positive patients, the researchers defined candidate HPV-specific T-cell clones and common TCR motifs. Whether T-cell immunity against the HPV oncoproteins E6 and E7 changes during chemoradiotherapy and whether survival is affected by this immunity were examined in the study. The candidate HPV-specific TCRs and motifs were then tracked in TCR repertoires from roughly 86 patients with HPV-related cancers. Broad study findings and their caveats: The functional definition of HPV-specific T cells was derived from only a couple of HPV16-positive patients, and the survival association was reported for HPV16-positive patients. In HPV16-positive patients, expansion of HPV-responsive T cells during chemoradiotherapy was associated with improved recurrence-free survival. Expansion of candidate HPV-specific clones and E7-related TCR motifs was observed in the tumor microenvironment during treatment, whereas no such expansion was observed for non-HPV-specific T cells.

The V end gives up 5 bases and the J end 1 base, leaving 5 bases in the junction not matched to a gene. The CDR3 spans 15 residues, from the cysteine through the phenylalanine. Only the CDR3 DNA is retained, 45 bases long and in frame from the first base. From a lookup of the germline V gene (reference sequence), CDR1 and CDR2 are SEHNR and FQNEAQ. Repertoires were sampled repeatedly over the course of chemoradiotherapy so that clonal expansion in the tumor microenvironment could be followed. To note about this clone: No antigen is known for it. There are no base qualities to consult, and no much larger clone falls within one base.

Library construction relied on the immunoSEQ multiplex PCR assay. As stored in TCRdb, this immuneACCESS dataset retains in-frame rearrangements with V and J assigned. A fraction of the clones does not appear; measured against another copy, unresolved V genes explain less than half of the discrepancy, and the remainder lacks a known reason. Counted in this sample were roughly 28,000 clones; around 90% of them appeared once. The ten most abundant clones make up about 20% of the sample. The receptor was isolated from a human donor with HPV-associated anogenital cancer. The chain employs TRBV7-9 and TRBJ2-1; TRBD1 fits 7 bases in the junction. Sequenced here: blood, sampled from a patient who underwent chemoradiotherapy. The DNA is TGTGCCAGCAGCCTACGGGACAGATCCTACAATGAGCAGTTCTTC. It translates as CASSLRDRSYNEQFF.